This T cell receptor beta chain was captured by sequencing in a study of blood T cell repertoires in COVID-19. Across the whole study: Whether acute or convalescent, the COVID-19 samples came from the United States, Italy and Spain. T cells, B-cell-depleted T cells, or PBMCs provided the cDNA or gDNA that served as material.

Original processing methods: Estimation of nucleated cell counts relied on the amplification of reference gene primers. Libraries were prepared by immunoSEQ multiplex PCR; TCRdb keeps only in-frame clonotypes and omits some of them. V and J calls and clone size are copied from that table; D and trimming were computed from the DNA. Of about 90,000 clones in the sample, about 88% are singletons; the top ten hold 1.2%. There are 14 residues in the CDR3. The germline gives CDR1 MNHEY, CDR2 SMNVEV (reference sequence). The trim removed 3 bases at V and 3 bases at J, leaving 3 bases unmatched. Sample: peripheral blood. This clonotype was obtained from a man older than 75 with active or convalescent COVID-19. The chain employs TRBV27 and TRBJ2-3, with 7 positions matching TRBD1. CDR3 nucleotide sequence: TGTGCCAGCAGTTTTTGGGACAGAACAGATACGCAGTATTTT. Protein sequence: CASSFWDRTDTQYF.